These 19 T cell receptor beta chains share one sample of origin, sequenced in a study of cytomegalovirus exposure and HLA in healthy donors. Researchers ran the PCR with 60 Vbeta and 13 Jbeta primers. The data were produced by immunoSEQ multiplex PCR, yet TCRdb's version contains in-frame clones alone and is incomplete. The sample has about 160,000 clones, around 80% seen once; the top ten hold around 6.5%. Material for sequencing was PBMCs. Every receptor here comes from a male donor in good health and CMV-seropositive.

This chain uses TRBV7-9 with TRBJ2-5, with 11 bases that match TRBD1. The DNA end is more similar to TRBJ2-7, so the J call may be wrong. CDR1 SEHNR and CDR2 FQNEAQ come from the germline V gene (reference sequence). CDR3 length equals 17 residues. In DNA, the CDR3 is TGTGCCAGCAGCCCAGGACAGGGGGCCCACCGCTCCTACGAGCAGTACTTC. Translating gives CASSPGQGAHRSYEQYF.

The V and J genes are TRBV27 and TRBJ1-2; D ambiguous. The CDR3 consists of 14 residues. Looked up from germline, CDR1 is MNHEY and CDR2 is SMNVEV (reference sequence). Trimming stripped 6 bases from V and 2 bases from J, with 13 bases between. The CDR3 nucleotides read TGTGCCAGCAGGAGGTCGTCAACCAACTATGGCTACACCTTC. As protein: CASRRSSTNYGYTF.

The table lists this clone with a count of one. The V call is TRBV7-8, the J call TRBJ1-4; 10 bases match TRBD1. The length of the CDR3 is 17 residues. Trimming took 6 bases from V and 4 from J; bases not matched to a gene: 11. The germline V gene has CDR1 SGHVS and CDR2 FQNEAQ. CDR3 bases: TGTGCCAGCAGACCCGGGACAGGGGTTGGTGGTAATGAAAAACTGTTTTTT. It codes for CASRPGTGVGGNEKLFF. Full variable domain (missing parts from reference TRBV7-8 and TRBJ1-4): GAGVSQSPRYKVAKRGQDVALRCDPISGHVSLFWYQQALGQGPEFLTYFQNEAQLDKSGLPSDRFFAERPEGSVSTLKIQRTQQEDSAVYLCASRPGTGVGGNEKLFFGSGTQLSVL.

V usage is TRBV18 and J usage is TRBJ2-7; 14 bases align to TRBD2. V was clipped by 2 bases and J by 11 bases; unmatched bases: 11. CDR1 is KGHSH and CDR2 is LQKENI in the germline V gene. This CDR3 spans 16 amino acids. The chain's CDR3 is CASSPDSGLAGVGEYF. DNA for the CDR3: TGTGCCAGCTCACCAGATTCGGGACTAGCGGGAGTAGGAGAGTACTTC.

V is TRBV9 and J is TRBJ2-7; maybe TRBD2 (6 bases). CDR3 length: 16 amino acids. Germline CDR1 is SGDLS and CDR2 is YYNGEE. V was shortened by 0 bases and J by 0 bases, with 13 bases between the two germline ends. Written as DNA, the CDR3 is TGTGCCAGCAGCGTAGGGTCGGGGGTTAGCTCCTACGAGCAGTACTTC. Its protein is CASSVGSGVSSYEQYF. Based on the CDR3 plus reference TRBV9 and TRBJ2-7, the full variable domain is DSGVTQTPKHLITATGQRVTLRCSPRSGDLSVYWYQQSLDQGLQFLIQYYNGEERAKGNILERFSAQQFPDLHSELNLSSLELGDSALYFCASSVGSGVSSYEQYFGPGTRLTVT.

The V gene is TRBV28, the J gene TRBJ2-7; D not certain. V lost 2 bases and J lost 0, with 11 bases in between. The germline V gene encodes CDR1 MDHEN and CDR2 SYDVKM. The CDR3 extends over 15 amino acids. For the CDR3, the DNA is TGTGCCAGCAGTTTAGTAACCCTGAGCTCCTACGAGCAGTACTTC. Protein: CASSLVTLSSYEQYF.

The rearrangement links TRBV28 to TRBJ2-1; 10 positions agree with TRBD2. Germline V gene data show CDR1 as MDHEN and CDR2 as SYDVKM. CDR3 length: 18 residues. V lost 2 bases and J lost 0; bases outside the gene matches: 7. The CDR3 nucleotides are TGTGCCAGCAGTTTACCGGGACTAGCGACCAGCTCCTACAATGAGCAGTTCTTC. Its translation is CASSLPGLATSSYNEQFF.

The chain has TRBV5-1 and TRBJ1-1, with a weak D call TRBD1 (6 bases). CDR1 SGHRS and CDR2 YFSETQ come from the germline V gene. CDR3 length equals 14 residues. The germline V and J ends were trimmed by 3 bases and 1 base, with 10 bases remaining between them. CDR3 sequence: CASSSGQPNTEAFF. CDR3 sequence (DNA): TGCGCCAGCAGCTCAGGACAGCCGAACACTGAAGCTTTCTTT.

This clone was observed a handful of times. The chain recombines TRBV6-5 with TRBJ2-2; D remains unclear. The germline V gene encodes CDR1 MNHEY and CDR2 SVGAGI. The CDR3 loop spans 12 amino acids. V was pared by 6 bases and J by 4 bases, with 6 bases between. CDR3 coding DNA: TGTGCCAGCAGGGAGTTCACCGGGGAGCTGTTTTTT. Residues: CASREFTGELFF.

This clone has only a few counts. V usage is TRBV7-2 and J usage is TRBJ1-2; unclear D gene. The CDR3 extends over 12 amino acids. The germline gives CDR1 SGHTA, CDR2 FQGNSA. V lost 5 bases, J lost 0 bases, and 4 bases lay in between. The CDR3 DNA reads TGTGCCAGCAGCCAGGCTAACTATGGCTACACCTTC. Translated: CASSQANYGYTF.

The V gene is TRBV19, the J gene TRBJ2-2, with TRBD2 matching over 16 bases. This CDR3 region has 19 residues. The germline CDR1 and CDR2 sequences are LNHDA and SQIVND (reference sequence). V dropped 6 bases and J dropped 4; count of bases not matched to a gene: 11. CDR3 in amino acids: CASSSPGLAGGGVTGELFF. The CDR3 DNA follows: TGTGCCAGTAGCTCCCCGGGACTAGCGGGAGGGGGTGTCACCGGGGAGCTGTTTTTT.

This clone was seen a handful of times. The CDR3 loop is CASSESPGSNIQYF. The CDR3 DNA sequence: TGTGCCAGCAGTGAATCTCCCGGGTCGAACATTCAGTACTTC. The genes are TRBV25-1 and TRBJ2-4; D remains ambiguous. The germline V and J ends were trimmed by 1 base and 7 bases, with 11 bases remaining between them. CDR3 length: 14 residues. Germline lookup yields CDR1 MGHDK and CDR2 SYGVNS. Complete variable domain (other parts from reference TRBV25-1 and TRBJ2-4): EADIYQTPRYLVIGTGKKITLECSQTMGHDKMYWYQQDPGMELHLIHYSYGVNSTEKGDLSSESTVSRIRTEHFPLTLESARPSHTSQYLCASSESPGSNIQYFGAGTRLSVL.

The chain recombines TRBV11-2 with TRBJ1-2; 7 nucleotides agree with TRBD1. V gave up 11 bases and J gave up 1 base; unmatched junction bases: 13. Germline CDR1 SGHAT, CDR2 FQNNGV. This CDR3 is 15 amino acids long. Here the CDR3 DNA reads TGTGCCGTCGGACAGGAACCCCGCCTTAACTATGGCTACACCTTC. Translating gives CAVGQEPRLNYGYTF. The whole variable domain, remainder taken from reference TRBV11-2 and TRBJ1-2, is EAGVAQSPRYKIIEKRQSVAFWCNPISGHATLYWYQQILGQGPKLLIQFQNNGVVDDSQLPKDRFSAERLKGVDSTLKIQPAKLEDSAVYLCAVGQEPRLNYGYTFGSGTRLTVV.

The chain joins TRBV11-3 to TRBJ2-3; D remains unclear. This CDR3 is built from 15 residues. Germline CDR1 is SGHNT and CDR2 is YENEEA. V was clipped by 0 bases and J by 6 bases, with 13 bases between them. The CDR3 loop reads CASSLDRGGVDTQYF. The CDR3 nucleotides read TGTGCCAGCAGCTTAGATCGAGGCGGAGTCGATACGCAGTATTTT.

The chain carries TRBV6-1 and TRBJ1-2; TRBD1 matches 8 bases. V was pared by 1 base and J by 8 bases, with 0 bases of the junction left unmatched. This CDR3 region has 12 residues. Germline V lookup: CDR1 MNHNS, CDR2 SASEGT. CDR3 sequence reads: CASSEGQGGYTF. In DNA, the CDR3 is TGTGCCAGCAGTGAAGGACAGGGGGGCTACACCTTC.

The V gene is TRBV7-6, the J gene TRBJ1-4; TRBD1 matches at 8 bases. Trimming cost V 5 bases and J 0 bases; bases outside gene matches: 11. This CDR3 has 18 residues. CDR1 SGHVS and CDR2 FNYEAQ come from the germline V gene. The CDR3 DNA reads TGTGCCAGCAGCCCCCGGGACAGGTCCTTGGCAACTAATGAAAAACTGTTTTTT. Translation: CASSPRDRSLATNEKLFF.

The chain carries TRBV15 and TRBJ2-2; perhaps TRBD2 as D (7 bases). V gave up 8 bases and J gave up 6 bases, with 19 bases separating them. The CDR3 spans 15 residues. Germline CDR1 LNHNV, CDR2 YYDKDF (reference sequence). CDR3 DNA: TGTGCCACCGCCGGAGGCGGGGGCGCCGCCGGGGAGCTGTTTTTT. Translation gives CATAGGGGAAGELFF.

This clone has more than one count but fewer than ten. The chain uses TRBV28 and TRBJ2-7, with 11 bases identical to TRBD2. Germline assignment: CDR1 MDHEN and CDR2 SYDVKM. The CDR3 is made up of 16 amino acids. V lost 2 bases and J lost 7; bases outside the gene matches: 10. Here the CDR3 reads CASSLVSGRALGEQYF. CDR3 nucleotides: TGTGCCAGCAGTTTAGTTAGCGGGAGGGCTTTGGGTGAGCAGTACTTC.

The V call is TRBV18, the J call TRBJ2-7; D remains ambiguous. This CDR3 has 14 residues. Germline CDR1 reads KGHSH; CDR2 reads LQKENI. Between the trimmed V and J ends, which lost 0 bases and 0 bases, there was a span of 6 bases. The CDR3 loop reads CASSPPRFSYEQYF. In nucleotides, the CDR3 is TGTGCCAGCTCACCACCACGGTTCTCCTACGAGCAGTACTTC.